Listed here is a single TCR beta chain. What it binds is not known. The sample comes from a study of identical twins. A universal primer site was created by template switching, with the cDNA bearing unique molecular identifiers. TCRdb re-called the 5' RACE reads with MiXCR, one entry per CDR3 protein. The data hold approximately 700,000 distinct CDR3 sequences, with about 20% observed a single time. Broader study findings: Fewer insertions marked abundant cord blood beta clonotypes; young adult naive trended weakly, memory not at all.

Germline lookup yields CDR1 SGHRS and CDR2 YFSETQ. With 1 base removed from V and 3 bases from J, the gap between germline ends came to 8 bases. The CDR3 covers 14 residues. The sample was also reused in another study, on T cells expressing NK-cell markers. That work states: Beta-chain profiling covered CD3+CD56+NKG2C+, CD3+CD56+NKG2C- and CD3+CD56-NKG2C+ sorted subsets. Just one sequenced donor of eight was HCMV-seronegative, while seven were seropositive.

The sample consisted of PBMCs. The gene calls are TRBV5-1 and TRBJ1-5, with D hard to call. This clonotype was sampled from a woman under 30 in good health. The CDR3: CASSLWPDNQPQHF. The CDR3 DNA reads as TGCGCCAGCAGCTTGTGGCCAGACAATCAGCCCCAGCATTTT.